Presented here are 29 T cell receptor beta chains from one specimen sequenced in a study of CXCR3-negative and CXCR3-positive naive CD8 T cells. UMI-tagged TRB cDNA libraries were built via 5' RACE. TCRdb reworked the 5' RACE reads into one entry per CDR3 protein, no DNA. The repertoire table contains 130,000 to 150,000 distinct CDR3 sequences. Antigens of these TCRs are unknown. Study findings and constraints: CXCR3-positive naive cells carried more hydrophobic TRB CDR3s than CXCR3-negative ones.

The sequencing input was naive CXCR3+ CD8+ T cells from blood. Subset meaning: CD45RO-CCR7+CD27+CD95- naive CD8+ T cells expressing CXCR3 (TNR3+). The receptor set was obtained from a human donor in good health. Some clones in this sample may be carry-over from other donors' samples.

The chain is built from TRBV12-3 or TRBV12-4 and TRBJ1-5; there is no DNA to check the TCRdb D call of TRBD1. This CDR3 has 15 amino acids. This CDR3 reads CASSFITGGNQPQHF.

The chain joins TRBV7-9 to TRBJ1-6. Germline CDR1 and CDR2: SEHNR and FQNEAQ (reference sequence). This CDR3 spans 12 amino acids. CDR3 sequence reads: CASSLAFEIPHF.

The rearrangement joins TRBV14 to TRBJ2-7; checking the TCRdb D call of TRBD1 is not possible without DNA. Germline loops: CDR1 SGHDN, CDR2 FVKESK. CDR3 length equals 17 residues. CDR3 sequence reads: CASSQSDPQGALFEQYF.

The chain carries TRBV7-9 and TRBJ1-2; the D call of TRBD1 rests on TCRdb alone, since no DNA is present to check it. CDR1 and CDR2 from the germline V gene are SEHNR and FQNEAQ (reference sequence). CDR3 size: 16 residues. The CDR3 protein is CASSLMGQGFSYGYTF.

This sequence joins TRBV20-1 and TRBJ2-3; the D call of TRBD2 rests on TCRdb alone, since no DNA is present to check it. The germline gives CDR1 DFQATT, CDR2 SNEGSKA (reference sequence). The CDR3 sequence is 14 residues long. CDR3 sequence: CSAPWDQREDTQYF.

The rearrangement uses TRBV29-1 and TRBJ1-1; the TRBD1 assignment by TCRdb is unverifiable without DNA. The CDR3 totals 15 residues. The germline gives CDR1 SQVTM, CDR2 ANQGSEA. CDR3: CSVHTGRGMNTEAFF. The full variable domain, in which reference TRBV29-1 and TRBJ1-1 provide the parts outside the CDR3, is SAVISQKPSRDICQRGTSLTIQCQVDSQVTMMFWYRQQPGQSLTLIATANQGSEATYESGFVIDKFPISRPNLTFSTLTVSNMSPEDSSIYLCSVHTGRGMNTEAFFGQGTRLTVV.

V gene TRBV12-3 or TRBV12-4 combines with J gene TRBJ2-1. The CDR3 is 15 amino acids. CDR3 amino acids: CASSLVLGYYNEQFF.

V and J are TRBV19 and TRBJ1-5; TCRdb's D call, TRBD1, is unchecked because there is no DNA. The CDR3 is made up of 15 amino acids. The germline V gene has CDR1 LNHDA and CDR2 SQIVND (reference sequence). This chain's CDR3 is CASSIAGGHNQPQHF. The variable domain in full, completed from reference TRBV19 and TRBJ1-5, reads DGGITQSPKYLFRKEGQNVTLSCEQNLNHDAMYWYRQDPGQGLRLIYYSQIVNDFQKGDIAEGYSVSREKKESFPLTVTSAQKNPTAFYLCASSIAGGHNQPQHFGDGTRLSIL.

The rearrangement uses TRBV5-6 and TRBJ2-1; as DNA is missing, the TRBD1 call by TCRdb cannot be tested. CDR1 SGHDT and CDR2 YYEEEE come from the germline V gene. The CDR3 runs 13 residues. The CDR3 loop reads CASSTQGGVEQFF.

V is TRBV20-1 and J is TRBJ2-7. In germline, CDR1 is DFQATT, CDR2 SNEGSKA (reference sequence). CDR3 length: 16 amino acids. This chain's CDR3 is CSALHRGFSSTYEQYF.

The rearrangement links TRBV7-3 to TRBJ1-2. Germline assignment: CDR1 SGHTA and CDR2 FQGTGA. This CDR3 has 13 residues. The CDR3 reads CASSPDGDYGYTF.

CDR3 loop: CASKQLGGQETQYF. The chain links TRBV28 to TRBJ2-5; the TRBD1 assignment by TCRdb is unverifiable without DNA. The CDR3 extends over 14 amino acids. Germline lookup yields CDR1 MDHEN and CDR2 SYDVKM.

The CDR3 reads CASSWGQSHNEQFF. The chain links TRBV5-6 to TRBJ2-1; TCRdb designates TRBD1, a call that cannot be tested without DNA. CDR3 length: 14 residues. Per the germline V gene, CDR1 is SGHDT and CDR2 is YYEEEE.

The gene calls are TRBV30 and TRBJ2-1; TCRdb reports TRBD1, a call that lacks DNA to check it against. The germline V gene has CDR1 GTSNPN and CDR2 SVGIG (reference sequence). The CDR3 spans 12 residues. CDR3: CAWSAPDNEQFF. The whole variable domain, remainder taken from reference TRBV30 and TRBJ2-1, is SQTIHQWPATLVQPVGSPLSLECTVEGTSNPNLYWYRQAAGRGLQLLFYSVGIGQISSEVPQNLSASRPQDRQFILSSKKLLLSDSGFYLCAWSAPDNEQFFGPGTRLTVL.

This chain joins TRBV6-1 and TRBJ1-1; absent DNA, TCRdb's TRBD1 call cannot be checked. The CDR3 contains 16 residues. The V gene's germline CDR1 is MNHNS and CDR2 SASEGT. The CDR3 protein is CASSEEFPGASTEAFF.

The rearrangement joins TRBV9 to TRBJ2-7; TCRdb designates TRBD1, a call that cannot be tested without DNA. This CDR3 comprises 15 residues. The germline V gene encodes CDR1 SGDLS and CDR2 YYNGEE. The CDR3 sequence: CASSPRDRVSYEQYF.

This chain links TRBV12-3 or TRBV12-4 with TRBJ1-1. The CDR3 contains 13 residues. This CDR3 is CASSLGLSTEAFF.

The V gene is TRBV19, the J gene TRBJ2-1. The CDR3 consists of 15 residues. Germline V gene data show CDR1 as LNHDA and CDR2 as SQIVND (reference sequence). The CDR3 here is CASSTSSSAYNEQFF.

This chain connects TRBV13 to TRBJ2-5. Per germline, CDR1 PRHDT and CDR2 FYEKMQ (reference sequence). The CDR3 loop spans 15 amino acids. The CDR3 loop is CASSLGLDLRETQYF.

The V call is TRBV2, the J call TRBJ2-7; the D gene TCRdb calls, TRBD1, cannot be checked with no DNA. Germline V gene lookup returns CDR1 SNHLY and CDR2 FYNNEI. The length of the CDR3 is 15 residues. The CDR3 loop reads CASSDPGTQTYEQYF.

The J gene is TRBJ1-1, the V gene TRBV7-9; TCRdb's assignment of TRBD1 cannot be checked, as there is no DNA. This CDR3 is 13 amino acids long. The germline gives CDR1 SEHNR, CDR2 FQNEAQ (reference sequence). CDR3: CASSLNPDWEAFF.

The chain links TRBV30 to TRBJ2-7. Germline V gene sequence: CDR1 GTSNPN, CDR2 SVGIG (reference sequence). The CDR3 loop spans 11 amino acids. CDR3 sequence: CAWAGPYEQYF.

The chain recombines TRBV4-1 with TRBJ1-1. Germline CDR1 is MGHRA and CDR2 is YSYEKL. This CDR3 spans 16 amino acids. The CDR3 sequence: CASSQVATVANTEAFF.

The chain couples TRBV27 to TRBJ1-2; TCRdb proposes TRBD1, but this gene call is untestable without DNA. The CDR3 consists of 14 residues. Looked up from germline, CDR1 is MNHEY and CDR2 is SMNVEV (reference sequence). CDR3 sequence reads: CASSRGRPDYGYTF.

This chain joins TRBV27 and TRBJ2-4; without DNA, the TCRdb call of TRBD1 cannot be checked. This CDR3 has 15 amino acids. Germline V gene sequence: CDR1 MNHEY, CDR2 SMNVEV (reference sequence). The CDR3 reads CASSLGTGGWNIQYF.

J is TRBJ2-3 and V is TRBV5-1. CDR3 length: 15 amino acids. Germline V CDR1 and CDR2: SGHRS, YFSETQ. Here the CDR3 reads CASSFGISAADTQYF. Together with reference TRBV5-1 and TRBJ2-3, the CDR3 gives the full variable domain: KAGVTQTPRYLIKTRGQQVTLSCSPISGHRSVSWYQQTPGQGLQFLFEYFSETQRNKGNFPGRFSGRQFSNSRSEMNVSTLELGDSALYLCASSFGISAADTQYFGPGTRLTVL.

V gene TRBV7-9 combines with J gene TRBJ1-1. This CDR3 spans 12 amino acids. Germline CDR1 SEHNR, CDR2 FQNEAQ (reference sequence). The CDR3 spells CASSLLNTEAFF.

The chain joins TRBV5-5 to TRBJ1-6. The CDR3 runs 14 residues. The germline CDR1 and CDR2 sequences are SGHKS and YYEKEE (reference sequence). The CDR3 sequence is CASSLAPGVSPLHF.

The V call is TRBV21-1, the J call TRBJ2-2; TCRdb outputs TRBD2, but without DNA this stays unchecked. TRBV21-1 is assigned pseudogene status. The CDR3 is made up of 18 amino acids. Here the CDR3 reads CASSSRLAGGENTGELFF.